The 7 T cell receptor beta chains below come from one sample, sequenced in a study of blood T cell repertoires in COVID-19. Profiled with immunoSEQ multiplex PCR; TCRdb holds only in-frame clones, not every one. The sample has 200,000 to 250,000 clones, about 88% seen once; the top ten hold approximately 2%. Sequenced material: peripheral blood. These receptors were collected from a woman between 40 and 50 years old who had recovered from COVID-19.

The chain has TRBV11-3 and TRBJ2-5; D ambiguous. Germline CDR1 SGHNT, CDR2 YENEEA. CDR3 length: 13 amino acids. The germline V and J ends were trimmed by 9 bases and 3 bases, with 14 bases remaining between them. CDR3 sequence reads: CASSQIPEETQYF. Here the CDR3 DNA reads TGTGCCAGTTCACAGATCCCTGAAGAGACCCAGTACTTC.

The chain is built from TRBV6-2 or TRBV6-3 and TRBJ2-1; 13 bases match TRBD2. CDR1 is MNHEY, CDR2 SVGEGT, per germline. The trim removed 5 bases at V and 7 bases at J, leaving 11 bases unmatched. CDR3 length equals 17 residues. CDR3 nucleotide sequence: TGTGCCAGCAGTCCGCCGGCACTGACTAGCGGGGGGAATGAGCAGTTCTTC. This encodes CASSPPALTSGGNEQFF.

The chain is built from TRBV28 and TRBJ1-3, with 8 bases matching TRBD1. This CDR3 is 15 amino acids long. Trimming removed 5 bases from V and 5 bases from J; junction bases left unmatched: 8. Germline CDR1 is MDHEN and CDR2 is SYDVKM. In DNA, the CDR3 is TGTGCCAGCAGTCGTCGGACAGGGATGAGAAACACCATATATTTT. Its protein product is CASSRRTGMRNTIYF.

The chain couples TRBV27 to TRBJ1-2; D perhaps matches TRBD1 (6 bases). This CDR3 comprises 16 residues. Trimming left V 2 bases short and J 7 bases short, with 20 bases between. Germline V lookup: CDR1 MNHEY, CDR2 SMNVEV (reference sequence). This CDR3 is CASSLRGTGRTGGYTF. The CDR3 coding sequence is TGTGCCAGCAGTTTAAGGGGGACGGGGAGAACAGGTGGCTACACCTTC.

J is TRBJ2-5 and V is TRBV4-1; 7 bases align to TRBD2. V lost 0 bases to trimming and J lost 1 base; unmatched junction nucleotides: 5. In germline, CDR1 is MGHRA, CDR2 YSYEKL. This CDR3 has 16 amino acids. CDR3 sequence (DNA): TGCGCCAGCAGCCAAGAAGTAGGGACTACCCAAGAGACCCAGTACTTC. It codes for CASSQEVGTTQETQYF.

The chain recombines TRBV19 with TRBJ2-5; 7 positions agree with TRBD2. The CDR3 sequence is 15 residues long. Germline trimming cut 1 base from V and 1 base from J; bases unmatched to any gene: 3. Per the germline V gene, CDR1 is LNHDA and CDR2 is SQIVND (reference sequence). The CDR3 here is CASSIVGGSQETQYF. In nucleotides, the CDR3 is TGTGCCAGTAGTATAGTGGGGGGGTCCCAAGAGACCCAGTACTTC. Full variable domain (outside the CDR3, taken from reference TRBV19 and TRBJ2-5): DGGITQSPKYLFRKEGQNVTLSCEQNLNHDAMYWYRQDPGQGLRLIYYSQIVNDFQKGDIAEGYSVSREKKESFPLTVTSAQKNPTAFYLCASSIVGGSQETQYFGPGTRLLVL.

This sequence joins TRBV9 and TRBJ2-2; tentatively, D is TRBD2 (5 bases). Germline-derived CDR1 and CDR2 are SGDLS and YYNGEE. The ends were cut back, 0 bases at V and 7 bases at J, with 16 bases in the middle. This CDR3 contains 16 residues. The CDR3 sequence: CASSVGVGEGHGELFF. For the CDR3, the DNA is TGTGCCAGCAGCGTAGGGGTGGGAGAAGGTCACGGGGAGCTGTTTTTT. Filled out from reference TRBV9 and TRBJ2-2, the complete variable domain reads DSGVTQTPKHLITATGQRVTLRCSPRSGDLSVYWYQQSLDQGLQFLIQYYNGEERAKGNILERFSAQQFPDLHSELNLSSLELGDSALYFCASSVGVGEGHGELFFGEGSRLTVL.